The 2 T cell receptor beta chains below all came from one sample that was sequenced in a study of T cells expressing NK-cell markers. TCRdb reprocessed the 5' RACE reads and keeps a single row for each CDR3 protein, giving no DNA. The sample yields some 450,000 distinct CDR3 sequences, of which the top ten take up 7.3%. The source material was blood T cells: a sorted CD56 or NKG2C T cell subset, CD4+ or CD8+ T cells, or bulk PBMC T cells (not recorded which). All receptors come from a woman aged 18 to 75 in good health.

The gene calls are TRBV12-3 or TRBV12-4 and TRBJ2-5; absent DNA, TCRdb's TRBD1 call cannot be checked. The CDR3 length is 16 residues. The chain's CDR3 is CASSPPGTGGRETQYF.

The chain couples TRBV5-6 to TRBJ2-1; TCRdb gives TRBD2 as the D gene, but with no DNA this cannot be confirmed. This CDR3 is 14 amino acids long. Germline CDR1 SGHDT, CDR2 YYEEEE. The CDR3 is CASSRTGVGHEQFF.